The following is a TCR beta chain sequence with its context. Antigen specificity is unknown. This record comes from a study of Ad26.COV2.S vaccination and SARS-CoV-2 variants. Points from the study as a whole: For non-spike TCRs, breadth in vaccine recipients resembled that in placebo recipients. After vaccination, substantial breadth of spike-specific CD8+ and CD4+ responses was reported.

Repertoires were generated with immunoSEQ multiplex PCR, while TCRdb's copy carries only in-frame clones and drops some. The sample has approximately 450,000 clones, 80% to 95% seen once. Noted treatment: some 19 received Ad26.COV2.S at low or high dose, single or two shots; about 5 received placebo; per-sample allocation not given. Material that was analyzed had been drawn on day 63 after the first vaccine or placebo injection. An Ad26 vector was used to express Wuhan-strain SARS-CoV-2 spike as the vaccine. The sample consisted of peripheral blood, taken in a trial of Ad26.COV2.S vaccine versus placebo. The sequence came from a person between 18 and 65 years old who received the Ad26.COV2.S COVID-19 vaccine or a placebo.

CDR3 region: CASSPRTKPGNIQYF. In nucleotides, the CDR3 is TGTGCCAGCAGTCCCCGGACAAAGCCAGGAAACATTCAGTACTTC. The genes are TRBV7-2 and TRBJ2-4, with D possibly TRBD1 on 5 matching bases. Germline V gene data show CDR1 as SGHTA and CDR2 as FQGNSA. Between the trimmed V and J ends, which lost 6 bases and 6 bases, there was a span of 18 bases. This CDR3 region has 15 residues.